The subject of this entry is one T cell receptor beta chain. The antigen remains undetermined. This entry comes from a study of shared clonotypes between healthy human individuals. At the level of the study: For every donor, three CD4 naive, three CD4 memory, two CD8 naive and one CD8 memory plates were used.

Trimming cost V 2 bases and J 0 bases, with 8 bases left between them. Germline loops: CDR1 MNHNS, CDR2 SASEGT. The CDR3 length is 16 residues. Study observations and caveats: Sharing of clonotypes among donors was expected to vary with sequencing depth.

Libraries were prepared by immunoSEQ multiplex PCR; TCRdb keeps only in-frame clonotypes and omits some of them. The sample contains about 1.5 million clones, 98% of which appear only once. The material sequenced was naive CD4+ T cells sorted from blood. Subset described: CD45RA+ positively selected. V and J are TRBV6-1 and TRBJ2-6; D unclear. The receptor comes from a man between 25 and 39 years old in good health. CDR3 loop: CASSEMVASGANVLTF. The CDR3 nucleotides read TGTGCCAGCAGTGAAATGGTCGCCTCTGGGGCCAACGTCCTGACTTTC.